One and the same sample provided the 26 T cell receptor beta chains below, sequenced in a study of spatial heterogeneity in lung cancer. Via MiXCR, TCRdb re-called the 5' RACE reads, giving one row per CDR3 protein. The repertoire holds about 4,800 distinct CDR3 sequences, with roughly a sixth as singletons. The time point: sample taken at primary tumor resection. No cells were sorted before sequencing. The whole RNA sequenced was extracted from tumor, nontumor lung or frozen PBMC. This specimen was PBMCs, taken at surgery. All receptors derive from a male donor with early-stage non-small cell lung cancer.

This clonotype is medium-sized (0.01 to 0.1%) in the sample. The rearrangement joins TRBV9 to TRBJ1-3; no clear D. Germline values: CDR1 SGDLS, CDR2 YYNGEE. The length of the CDR3 is 15 residues. V was clipped by 3 bases and J by 7 bases, with 17 bases between them. CDR3 in amino acids: CASSAQPSAGNTIYF. The DNA for the CDR3 is TGTGCCAGCAGCGCCCAGCCGTCAGCGGGGAACACCATATATTTT. The complete variable domain, with remaining parts taken from reference TRBV9 and TRBJ1-3, reads DSGVTQTPKHLITATGQRVTLRCSPRSGDLSVYWYQQSLDQGLQFLIQYYNGEERAKGNILERFSAQQFPDLHSELNLSSLELGDSALYFCASSAQPSAGNTIYFGEGSWLTVV.

This clonotype came up a few times. V and J are TRBV4-1 and TRBJ2-4; 10 bases align to TRBD2. This CDR3 comprises 16 residues. Germline CDR1 and CDR2: MGHRA and YSYEKL. V lost 0 bases, J lost 6 bases, and 5 bases stayed unmatched. CDR3 sequence (DNA): TGCGCCAGCAGCCAAGAGCAGCGGGGGGGGAGAAACATTCAGTACTTC. It is translated as CASSQEQRGGRNIQYF.

This rearrangement joins TRBV21-1 to TRBJ1-1; the table assigns TRBD1, which was not confirmed against the DNA. TRBV21-1 is listed as a pseudogene. There are 18 residues in the CDR3. The CDR3 DNA sequence: TGTGCCAGCAGCAAAGGGGCCTCTTTTCGACAGGGGAACACTGAAGCTTTCTTT. Encoded protein: CASSKGASFRQGNTEAFF.

In this sample, this clonotype is medium-sized. The rearrangement links TRBV5-1 to TRBJ1-1; D unclear. The CDR3 is 17 residues long. Trimming pared 7 bases from V and 0 bases from J, leaving 22 bases between. CDR1 and CDR2 (germline): SGHRS, YFSETQ. The CDR3 nucleotides read TGCGCCAGCGCCCAATATACTACCCATCCGATGAACACTGAAGCTTTCTTT. Translating it yields CASAQYTTHPMNTEAFF.

CDR3 residues: CASSLQGEFGVLTF. CDR3 sequence (DNA): TGTGCCAGCAGCCTTCAGGGGGAATTCGGCGTCCTGACTTTC. The chain couples TRBV9 to TRBJ2-6; the match to TRBD1 covers 7 bases. The CDR3 extends over 14 amino acids. Germline V CDR1 and CDR2: SGDLS, YYNGEE. V was pared by 4 bases and J by 12 bases, with 10 bases of the junction left unmatched.

This sequence joins TRBV20-1 and TRBJ2-5; 11 nucleotides align to TRBD2. J lost 2 bases, V lost 0 bases, and 5 bases had no gene match. The CDR3 has 16 amino acids. CDR1 and CDR2 from the germline V gene are DFQATT and SNEGSKA (reference sequence). In DNA, the CDR3 is TGCAGTGCTAGAGACCCGCTAGCGGGGGGTCAAGAGACCCAGTACTTC. Translating gives CSARDPLAGGQETQYF.

Within the sample, this clonotype is medium-sized (0.01 to 0.1%). J is TRBJ2-7 and V is TRBV14; D not resolved. Germline V lookup: CDR1 SGHDN, CDR2 FVKESK. This CDR3 has 12 residues. The V end lost 1 base, the J end lost 4 bases, and 5 bases lay between the germline ends. CDR3 residues: CASSQARYEQYF. The DNA of the CDR3 is TGTGCCAGCAGCCAAGCCCGATACGAGCAGTACTTC.

This clonotype has more than one count but fewer than ten. The rearrangement uses TRBV7-9 and TRBJ2-2; D possibly corresponds to TRBD2 (6 bases). The length of the CDR3 is 15 residues. The germline V and J ends were trimmed by 5 bases and 6 bases, with 16 bases remaining between them. Germline V gene data show CDR1 as SEHNR and CDR2 as FQNEAQ (reference sequence). The CDR3 region is CASSRGLDYPGELFF. In DNA form, the CDR3 reads TGTGCCAGCAGCAGGGGACTGGACTATCCCGGGGAGCTGTTTTTT.

By proportion, this clonotype is medium-sized. V usage is TRBV7-2 and J usage is TRBJ2-3; no reliable D call. The V gene lost 10 bases and the J gene lost 2 bases, with 13 bases spanning the gap. CDR1 and CDR2 from the germline V gene are SGHTA and FQGNSA. The CDR3 is 13 amino acids. The CDR3 here is CATRSTPTDTQYF. In DNA, the CDR3 is TGTGCCACCCGGTCTACGCCCACAGATACGCAGTATTTT.

For this clonotype: A much larger clone differs from this one at a single base, so this may be a read error. This chain links TRBV19 with TRBJ2-1; D call uncertain. The CDR3 covers 15 residues. Trimming shortened V by 5 bases and J by 0 bases, and 11 bases separated the two germline ends. Germline CDR1 is LNHDA and CDR2 is SQIVND (reference sequence). CDR3: CASSDGCSSYNEQFF. CDR3 in DNA: TGTGCCAGTAGTGACGGGTGTAGCTCCTACAATGAGCAGTTCTTC.

This clonotype was seen a few times. The chain has TRBV5-5 and TRBJ1-6; the D is unclear. The CDR3 loop spans 15 amino acids. V lost 1 base and J lost 7, with 12 bases in between. Germline CDR1 and CDR2: SGHKS and YYEKEE (reference sequence). CDR3 region: CASSLSRRVNSPLHF. In nucleotides, the CDR3 is TGTGCCAGCAGCTTGTCCAGGAGGGTGAATTCACCCCTCCACTTT.

The chain joins TRBV19 to TRBJ2-5; the D is unclear. From germline, CDR1 is LNHDA and CDR2 SQIVND (reference sequence). V was clipped by 5 bases and J by 3 bases, with 4 bases between them. The length of the CDR3 is 11 residues. The CDR3 loop is CASSGEETQYF. DNA for the CDR3: TGTGCCAGTAGTGGTGAAGAGACCCAGTACTTC.

This clonotype ranks as medium-sized (0.01 to 0.1%). This sequence joins TRBV6-2 or TRBV6-3 and TRBJ1-3; maybe TRBD1 (5 bases). From germline, CDR1 is MNHEY and CDR2 SVGEGT. CDR3 size: 16 residues. Between the trimmed V and J ends, which lost 7 bases and 4 bases, there was a span of 20 bases. The CDR3 loop reads CASIRRAGLSGNTIYF. CDR3 coding DNA: TGTGCCAGCATCCGCCGGGCAGGGCTGTCGGGAAACACCATATATTTT.

By frequency in the sample, this clonotype is medium-sized. The V call is TRBV10-3, the J call TRBJ2-3; 9 bases line up with TRBD2. With V trimmed by 3 bases and J by 6 bases, 10 bases remained unmatched. Germline CDR1 ENHRY, CDR2 SYGVKD. This CDR3 comprises 16 residues. In nucleotides, the CDR3 is TGTGCCATCAGTGACGCGACTAGCGGACTCCCGGATACGCAGTATTTT. It encodes CAISDATSGLPDTQYF.

This clonotype is medium-sized in the sample. The gene calls are TRBV9 and TRBJ2-7, with D possibly being TRBD2 (5 bases). V was shortened by 3 bases and J by 0 bases, with 10 bases between the two germline ends. The CDR3 contains 14 residues. CDR1 and CDR2 from the germline V gene are SGDLS and YYNGEE. In DNA form, the CDR3 reads TGTGCCAGCAGCGAAGGAGGTCACTCCTACGAGCAGTACTTC. This encodes CASSEGGHSYEQYF.

V gene TRBV20-1 combines with J gene TRBJ2-7; a weak D match, TRBD1 (5 bases). The CDR3 is made up of 12 amino acids. From germline, CDR1 is DFQATT and CDR2 SNEGSKA (reference sequence). Trimming pared 6 bases from V and 3 bases from J, leaving 12 bases between. Here the CDR3 reads CSALDSDYEQYF. In nucleotides, the CDR3 is TGCAGTGCCCTCGACAGCGACTACGAGCAGTACTTC.

This clonotype was recorded at least ten times. The genes are TRBV29-1 and TRBJ1-2; D is ambiguous. CDR3 length: 9 residues. Trimming took off 6 bases at V and 8 bases at J, with 7 bases between the two ends. The V gene's germline CDR1 is SQVTM and CDR2 ANQGSEA. The CDR3 here is CSVGRGYTF. CDR3 nucleotide sequence: TGCAGCGTGGGCAGGGGCTACACCTTC.

By sample fraction, this clonotype is medium-sized. This chain uses TRBV3-2 with TRBJ1-2. TRBV3-2 is noted as a pseudogene. There are 13 residues in the CDR3. The CDR3 reads CASSQDRRYGYTF. The CDR3 coding sequence is TGTGCCAGCAGCCAAGATCGGCGGTATGGCTACACCTTC.

This chain joins TRBV20-1 and TRBJ2-7; D perhaps matches TRBD2 (6 bases). V dropped 3 bases and J dropped 0 bases, with 12 bases sitting between them. The CDR3 runs 14 residues. Germline CDR1 and CDR2: DFQATT and SNEGSKA (reference sequence). The CDR3 here is CSARAAGLSYEQYF. CDR3 DNA sequence: TGCAGTGCTAGGGCAGCGGGCCTCTCCTACGAGCAGTACTTC.

This clonotype was detected only once. DNA for the CDR3: TGCGCCAGCAGTGAGTCGGGTGTTCCTGGCTACACCTTC. Its protein is CASSESGVPGYTF. V and J are TRBV10-2 and TRBJ1-2; D unclear. V was shortened by 0 bases and J by 7 bases, with 9 bases between the two germline ends. Germline CDR1 WSHSY, CDR2 SAAADI. The CDR3 has 13 residues.

This clonotype is judged medium-sized. The chain combines TRBV6-1 with TRBJ1-3; D is perhaps TRBD1 (5 bases). Germline CDR1 MNHNS, CDR2 SASEGT. The CDR3 length is 16 residues. The V end was cut by 7 bases, the J end by 4 bases, with 20 bases between. The CDR3 is CASNPEAGVGGNTIYF. As DNA, the CDR3 is TGTGCCAGCAACCCAGAAGCGGGGGTTGGCGGAAACACCATATATTTT.

The chain has TRBV25-1 and TRBJ2-7; D is uncertain. The CDR3 totals 12 residues. The germline V gene encodes CDR1 MGHDK and CDR2 SYGVNS. Trimming pared 4 bases from V and 2 bases from J, leaving 6 bases between. The CDR3: CASSVRPYEQYF. CDR3 sequence (DNA): TGTGCCAGCAGTGTTAGACCCTACGAGCAGTACTTC.

This clonotype is categorized as medium-sized. V usage is TRBV6-6 and J usage is TRBJ2-5; maybe TRBD2 (5 bases). In germline, CDR1 is MNHNY, CDR2 SVGAGI (reference sequence). The CDR3 spans 14 residues. The ends were cut back, 9 bases at V and 2 bases at J, with 16 bases in the middle. For the CDR3, the DNA is TGTGCCAGTCGGCGTCGGGGTTGGCAAGAGACCCAGTACTTC. Translating gives CASRRRGWQETQYF.

By sample share, this clonotype is medium-sized. This chain joins TRBV27 and TRBJ2-1; D unclear. The V end lost 6 bases, the J end lost 4 bases, and 16 bases lay between the germline ends. This CDR3 contains 15 residues. CDR1 is MNHEY, CDR2 SMNVEV, per germline (reference sequence). The CDR3: CASSLNRLEYNEQFF. CDR3 DNA: TGTGCCAGCAGCCTTAATAGGTTGGAATACAATGAGCAGTTCTTC.

There are a few counts of this clonotype. This chain links TRBV9 with TRBJ2-7; the D is unclear. V was cut by 0 bases and J by 3 bases, with 13 bases left in between. This CDR3 region has 15 residues. The germline V gene has CDR1 SGDLS and CDR2 YYNGEE. CDR3 region: CASSVEGHPGYEQYF. Written as DNA, the CDR3 is TGTGCCAGCAGCGTAGAGGGCCATCCGGGCTACGAGCAGTACTTC.

By proportion, this clonotype is medium-sized. The chain recombines TRBV11-3 with TRBJ2-1; D uncertain. The length of the CDR3 is 14 residues. The V end was cut by 3 bases, the J end by 3 bases, with 9 bases between. Germline values: CDR1 SGHNT, CDR2 YENEEA. The CDR3 spells CASSFWGSYNEQFF. In nucleotides, the CDR3 is TGTGCCAGCAGCTTCTGGGGTAGCTACAATGAGCAGTTCTTC.